This paragraph covers one T cell receptor (beta chain) sequence. This clonotype was recorded many times. The antigen it binds to is not known. No base qualities exist here, and no much larger clone lies one base off it. Ophthalmopathy patients were characterized by moderately to severely active disease, a Clinical Activity Score of at least 3, a NOSPECS grade of at least 4, and a disease duration under 3 months. Anyone with other autoimmune diseases, uncontrolled infections, pregnancy or lactation was excluded from the study. Diagnosis relied on clinical symptoms, serum thyroxine, TRAb, thyroid ultrasound and orbital computed tomography. Ficoll-Paque density gradient centrifugation was used to isolate PBMCs from approximately 11 ml of fresh peripheral blood. Total RNA was extracted with Trizol reagent and quality-checked on an Agilent 2100 Bioanalyzer. The source of the sample is a study of Graves' ophthalmopathy and Graves' hyperthyroidism (dated by TCRdb to between 2017 and 2018). About the study as a whole: Peripheral blood was collected at initial diagnosis, before any treatment. The study used TCR beta repertoire signatures to distinguish Graves' ophthalmopathy from Graves' hyperthyroidism and to predict progression to ophthalmopathy. In total, around 130 blood samples were TCR-sequenced: roughly 45 ophthalmopathy, some 72 hyperthyroidism and around 17 hyperthyroidism-to-ophthalmopathy patients. To explore V-J signatures that distinguish ophthalmopathy from hyperthyroidism, a discovery set of 100 patients was enrolled, made up of 40 to 45 with ophthalmopathy and 57 with stable hyperthyroidism. An independent validation cohort was composed of some 18 hyperthyroidism patients and around 16 patients who later progressed from hyperthyroidism to ophthalmopathy. In roughly 6 hyperthyroidism patients, the T-cell repertoire of thyroid tissue was compared with the T-cell repertoire of blood. After sampling, hyperthyroidism patients received methimazole starting at 30 mg daily, and ophthalmopathy patients received high-dose intravenous methylprednisolone. The paper's findings and limits, for the study overall: The 13-signature model separated ophthalmopathy from stable hyperthyroidism with approximately 90% sensitivity and less than 83% specificity in cross-validation, and 80%/75% in the test set. Most expanded thyroid clonotypes with frequency above 0.001 were also detected in blood, suggesting blood repertoires may reflect the thyroid immune response. In validation, the model predicted ophthalmopathy progression with about 70% sensitivity and around 72% specificity; eleven to twelve predicted patients were CT-confirmed with GO in a median of 6.5 months. Sample size was not predetermined statistically, and investigators were not blinded to group allocation.

From the germline V gene, CDR1 is KGHDR and CDR2 is SFDVKD. From its cysteine to its phenylalanine, the CDR3 spans 15 amino acids. Of all the DNA, just the CDR3 is kept, 45 bases in frame from base 1. V is pared back by 6 bases and J by 3 bases, with 13 bases lying between the germline termini. For repertoire sequencing, the TCR beta CDR3 regions were amplified from RNA transcripts. The first round was an RT-PCR using HTBI primers with the Qiagen OneStep RT-PCR kit, and this first round was followed by a second-round multiplex PCR, then size selection and purification. Sequencing of the libraries was carried out on an Illumina HiSeq2000 in paired-end mode with 100 bp reads. Per the authors' processing: Reads were processed with SOAPnuke, discarding reads with adapters, uncalled bases, mean Phred below 15, or no exact constant-primer or identifier match. COPE v1.2.5 was used to merge the high-quality paired reads. Each unique nucleotide sequence was defined as a clonotype, and clonotypes were aligned to IMGT TRB V, D and J references with MiTCR v1.1. Only V-J combinations with frequency above 0.0001 were analysed, covering approximately 99% of repertoires. For each V-J combination, a TCR clonal expansion and chaos score was defined as the ratio of F50 clonal expansion to chaos observed in the TCRdist matrix. Welch's t-statistics and random forest were used to reduce features to about 14 V-J combinations, which were fed into a naive Bayes classifier. The Morisita-Horn index was used to measure how similar the thyroid and blood repertoires were. TCRdb reran the public reads through fastp at Q25 and MiXCR, keeping productive beta chains. CDR3 protein sequences are deduplicated, and each keeps its most common genes and DNA. These V and J calls rely on TCRdb rather than the paper's analysis. The table for this sample lists about 700,000 distinct CDR3 sequences; roughly two fifths of them were counted only once. The ten largest clones capture about 40% of the sample.

The chain links TRBV24-1 with TRBJ2-2; a tentative D call is TRBD2 (7 bases match). This receptor was taken from an adult man with Graves' ophthalmopathy. The sequencing sample was made of peripheral blood. The sequence in DNA is TGTGCCACCAGTAGGCGCGGGGGCGACACCGGGGAGCTGTTTTTT. It is translated as CATSRRGGDTGELFF.